One and the same sample provided the 22 T cell receptor beta chains below, sequenced in a study of T cells after yellow fever vaccination. TCRdb ran MiXCR on the 5' RACE reads and lists one entry per CDR3 protein. The table includes some 600,000 distinct CDR3 sequences, less than 20% detected once. The sample was PBMCs, taken about 5 days after the first yellow fever vaccination. All receptors come from a man between 18 and 35 years old who received the YFV17D yellow fever vaccine.

The CDR3 sequence: CSAPFEAQETQYF. Here the CDR3 DNA reads TGCAGTGCCCCCTTCGAGGCGCAAGAGACCCAGTACTTC. The V gene is TRBV20-1, the J gene TRBJ2-5; no clear D gene. V lost 6 bases, J lost 2 bases, and 13 bases lay in between. Germline lookup yields CDR1 DFQATT and CDR2 SNEGSKA (reference sequence). The CDR3 totals 13 residues.

This clonotype was observed many times. The chain is built from TRBV5-1 and TRBJ1-1; tentative D call: TRBD1 (5 bases). CDR1 and CDR2 from the germline V gene are SGHRS and YFSETQ. The CDR3 length is 17 residues. With 0 bases removed from V and 0 bases from J, the gap between germline ends came to 15 bases. The CDR3, as DNA: TGCGCCAGCAGCTTGGTCTGGGACGGTAACCTGAACACTGAAGCTTTCTTT. Amino acids: CASSLVWDGNLNTEAFF. The full variable domain, in which reference TRBV5-1 and TRBJ1-1 provide the parts outside the CDR3, is KAGVTQTPRYLIKTRGQQVTLSCSPISGHRSVSWYQQTPGQGLQFLFEYFSETQRNKGNFPGRFSGRQFSNSRSEMNVSTLELGDSALYLCASSLVWDGNLNTEAFFGQGTRLTVV.

The chain employs TRBV5-4 and TRBJ1-2, with TRBD1 identical over 7 bases. The CDR3 runs to 14 residues. Germline loops: CDR1 SGHNT, CDR2 YYREEE (reference sequence). The junction had 9 bases not matched to a gene; V was cut back by 0 bases and J by 10 bases. The CDR3 sequence: CASSLDRGRPDYTF. CDR3 nucleotide sequence: TGTGCCAGCAGCTTGGACAGGGGACGCCCTGACTACACCTTC. Combining the CDR3 with reference TRBV5-4 and TRBJ1-2 gives the whole variable domain ETGVTQSPTHLIKTRGQQVTLRCSSQSGHNTVSWYQQALGQGPQFIFQYYREEENGRGNFPPRFSGLQFPNYSSELNVNALELDDSALYLCASSLDRGRPDYTFGSGTRLTVV.

Details on this clonotype: One end of the junction is discordant with germline, which a read error may explain. The gene calls are TRBV20-1 and TRBJ2-5; D tentatively fits TRBD1 or TRBD2 (5 bases each). This CDR3 contains 16 residues. CDR1 DFQATT and CDR2 SNEGSKA come from the germline V gene (reference sequence). DNA for the CDR3: TGCTGTGCTAAGTCCGGGACCGTGGCCCACCAAGAGACCCAGTACTTC. Residues: CCAKSGTVAHQETQYF.

This chain joins TRBV5-1 and TRBJ2-5; TRBD2 matches at 7 bases. From germline, CDR1 is SGHRS and CDR2 YFSETQ. The V and J ends lost 0 bases and 1 base, in that order; junction bases with no gene match: 3. There are 15 residues in the CDR3. CDR3 residues: CASSLALAAQETQYF. The CDR3 DNA sequence: TGCGCCAGCAGCTTGGCCCTAGCGGCCCAAGAGACCCAGTACTTC.

Written as DNA, the CDR3 is TGTGCCAGCAGCCGTTCGTATGGGGCCGGGCAAGAGACCCAGTACTTC. Translation gives CASSRSYGAGQETQYF. The chain carries TRBV7-2 and TRBJ2-5, with D maybe TRBD1 (5 bases). CDR3 length: 16 amino acids. V dropped 5 bases and J dropped 2 bases, with 18 bases sitting between them. Germline assignment: CDR1 SGHTA and CDR2 FQGNSA.

This clonotype was picked up a small number of times. The chain recombines TRBV28 with TRBJ2-3; 10 nucleotides line up with TRBD1. The CDR3 is 16 residues long. Trimming cost V 3 bases and J 0 bases; bases outside gene matches: 3. The germline CDR1 and CDR2 sequences are MDHEN and SYDVKM. CDR3: CASSLTGGFSTDTQYF. The CDR3 DNA is TGTGCCAGCAGTTTGACAGGGGGCTTTAGCACAGATACGCAGTATTTT.

The chain employs TRBV12-3 or TRBV12-4 and TRBJ1-1; D not certain. The CDR3 contains 16 residues. Trimming took 1 base from V and 1 from J, leaving 13 bases between them. CDR3 DNA: TGTGCCAGCAGTTTAGGGGTGTGGGCCCCGAACACTGAAGCTTTCTTT. This codes for CASSLGVWAPNTEAFF.

The chain employs TRBV4-2 and TRBJ2-1; tentatively, D is TRBD2 (7 bases). V was shortened by 3 bases and J by 0 bases, with 12 bases between the two germline ends. Germline lookup yields CDR1 LGHNA and CDR2 YNFKEQ. This CDR3 is built from 16 residues. Written as DNA, the CDR3 is TGTGCCAGCAGCCAGGTTAGGGGGGGCTCCTACAATGAGCAGTTCTTC. Its protein product is CASSQVRGGSYNEQFF.

CDR3: CSARTGQGYGYTF. As DNA, the CDR3 is TGCAGTGCTAGAACAGGACAGGGCTATGGCTACACCTTC. The V and J genes are TRBV20-1 and TRBJ1-2; the match to TRBD1 covers 8 bases. Per the germline V gene, CDR1 is DFQATT and CDR2 is SNEGSKA (reference sequence). The CDR3 runs 13 residues. The V segment lost 2 bases and the J segment 4 bases; nucleotides outside the gene matches: 3.

The chain employs TRBV5-1 and TRBJ2-1; 7 bases map to TRBD1. Trimming at V came to 3 bases and at J to 7 bases, leaving 10 bases not matched to a gene. This CDR3 region has 15 residues. In germline, CDR1 is SGHRS, CDR2 YFSETQ. For the CDR3, the DNA is TGCGCCAGCAGCTCTGGGGCCCCAGGGGGAAATGAGCAGTTCTTC. It is translated as CASSSGAPGGNEQFF.

The chain is built from TRBV7-2 and TRBJ2-5, with D uncertain. The V gene's germline CDR1 is SGHTA and CDR2 FQGNSA. There are 16 residues in the CDR3. V was clipped by 6 bases and J by 4 bases, with 21 bases between them. The CDR3 DNA sequence: TGTGCCAGCAGTTCAACACCGGAGACCCCGGGAGAGACCCAGTACTTC. Amino acids: CASSSTPETPGETQYF. Using reference TRBV7-2 and TRBJ2-5 for the parts outside the CDR3, the full variable domain is GAGVSQSPSNKVTEKGKDVELRCDPISGHTALYWYRQSLGQGLEFLIYFQGNSAPDKSGLPSDRFSAERTGGSVSTLTIQRTQQEDSAVYLCASSSTPETPGETQYFGPGTRLLVL.

The chain recombines TRBV6-1 with TRBJ2-6; TRBD1 matches at 7 bases. The CDR3 loop spans 17 amino acids. Germline-derived CDR1 and CDR2 are MNHNS and SASEGT. Unmatched junction bases numbered 8, after V lost 6 bases and J lost 0 bases. In DNA, the CDR3 is TGTGCCAGCAGAAGGGGGCGGATCAACTCTGGGGCCAACGTCCTGACTTTC. Its protein product is CASRRGRINSGANVLTF.

The chain employs TRBV18 and TRBJ1-1, with 7 bases fitting TRBD1. CDR3 size: 17 residues. J lost 1 base, V lost 4 bases, and 12 bases had no gene match. CDR1 is KGHSH and CDR2 is LQKENI in the germline V gene. CDR3 sequence reads: CASSLETGWWANTEAFF. CDR3 nucleotides: TGTGCCAGCTCACTTGAGACAGGGTGGTGGGCGAACACTGAAGCTTTCTTT.

This clonotype was counted a few times. The chain joins TRBV7-2 to TRBJ2-7; D gene unclear. The CDR3 is made up of 14 amino acids. Trimming pared 5 bases from V and 1 base from J, leaving 12 bases between. Germline-derived CDR1 and CDR2 are SGHTA and FQGNSA. Here the CDR3 reads CASSLPTGSYEQYF. The DNA of the CDR3 is TGTGCCAGCAGCCTCCCGACGGGTTCCTACGAGCAGTACTTC. Based on the CDR3 plus reference TRBV7-2 and TRBJ2-7, the full variable domain is GAGVSQSPSNKVTEKGKDVELRCDPISGHTALYWYRQSLGQGLEFLIYFQGNSAPDKSGLPSDRFSAERTGGSVSTLTIQRTQQEDSAVYLCASSLPTGSYEQYFGPGTRLTVT.

This clonotype occurred a few times. The J gene is TRBJ2-1, the V gene TRBV5-1; unclear D gene. Per the germline V gene, CDR1 is SGHRS and CDR2 is YFSETQ. The V and J ends lost 6 bases and 1 base respectively, with 5 bases between them. This CDR3 is 12 amino acids long. CDR3 loop: CASKTSYNEQFF. The CDR3 DNA sequence: TGCGCCAGCAAAACTTCCTACAATGAGCAGTTCTTC.

The V gene is TRBV4-2, the J gene TRBJ2-1; no clear D. This CDR3 region has 13 residues. V was pared by 5 bases and J by 4 bases, with 9 bases between. The germline CDR1 and CDR2 sequences are LGHNA and YNFKEQ. CDR3 DNA sequence: TGTGCCAGCAGCGGGCCTAAATACAATGAGCAGTTCTTC. This encodes CASSGPKYNEQFF.

This clonotype was detected a few times. The genes are TRBV6-5 and TRBJ2-7; no firm D call. Trimming took 0 bases from V and 3 from J, leaving 12 bases between them. This CDR3 has 15 residues. Germline CDR1 is MNHEY and CDR2 is SVGAGI. In DNA, the CDR3 is TGTGCCAGCAGTTACTCTGAGGCATCAGGCTACGAGCAGTACTTC. It yields the protein CASSYSEASGYEQYF.

This rearrangement joins TRBV11-2 to TRBJ2-3, with no clear D. Trimming stripped 2 bases from V and 4 bases from J, with 22 bases between. The CDR3 is 18 amino acids. Germline loops: CDR1 SGHAT, CDR2 FQNNGV. This CDR3 reads CASSLTYSDGDFSDTQYF. The DNA of the CDR3 is TGTGCCAGCAGCTTAACCTACTCCGACGGAGACTTCTCAGATACGCAGTATTTT.

This clonotype was detected a few times. V and J are TRBV6-1 and TRBJ2-5, with TRBD2 matching over 8 bases. Germline trimming cut 6 bases from V and 0 bases from J; bases unmatched to any gene: 9. This CDR3 is built from 16 residues. CDR1 MNHNS and CDR2 SASEGT come from the germline V gene. The CDR3 nucleotides read TGTGCCAGCAGACGCCTGGCGGGGGGAAACCAAGAGACCCAGTACTTC. This sequence encodes CASRRLAGGNQETQYF.

This clonotype was seen only a few times. The chain links TRBV24-1 to TRBJ1-2; D remains ambiguous. Per the germline V gene, CDR1 is KGHDR and CDR2 is SFDVKD. This CDR3 is 12 amino acids long. The V end lost 4 bases, the J end lost 4 bases, and 6 bases lay between the germline ends. The CDR3 loop reads CATSDPFYGYTF. CDR3 nucleotides: TGTGCCACCAGTGACCCTTTCTATGGCTACACCTTC.

This clonotype was counted a few times. This sequence joins TRBV7-2 and TRBJ2-7; 12 bases agree with TRBD2. The CDR3 is 14 residues long. From germline, CDR1 is SGHTA and CDR2 FQGNSA. J was trimmed by 6 bases and V by 8 bases; bases with no gene match: 8. This chain's CDR3 is CASSGLAGFGEQYF. CDR3 coding DNA: TGTGCCAGCTCCGGACTAGCGGGGTTTGGCGAGCAGTACTTC.